This T cell receptor beta chain is from a study of T cells expressing NK-cell markers. Overall study: HCMV seropositivity marked most of the eight sequenced donors; one was seronegative.

Using the 5' RACE reads, TCRdb records one entry per CDR3 protein without DNA. The specimen's table records roughly 390,000 distinct CDR3 sequences. This CDR3 region has 15 residues. CDR1 and CDR2 from the germline V gene are MNHEY and SVGAGI. The V call is TRBV6-5, the J call TRBJ2-7; with no DNA, the TCRdb D assignment of TRBD1 cannot be verified. The sequence derives from a man aged 18 to 69 in good health. The sample comprised blood T cells: a sorted CD56 or NKG2C T cell subset, CD4+ or CD8+ T cells, or bulk PBMC T cells (not recorded which). CDR3 sequence: CASSYGGGTIREQYF.